The source of this T cell receptor beta chain is a study of T cells after yellow fever vaccination. TCRdb reprocessed the 5' RACE reads with MiXCR, giving one entry per CDR3 protein. Of about 170,000 distinct CDR3 sequences listed, 9.5% to 11% are singletons. This clonotype was seen at least ten times. The germline V and J ends were trimmed by 1 base and 6 bases, with 12 bases remaining between them. The CDR3 loop spans 15 amino acids. Germline assignment: CDR1 LGHNA and CDR2 YSLEER. The starting material was CD8+ T cells sorted from PBMCs, obtained 15 days after the yellow fever booster vaccination. The rearrangement links TRBV4-3 to TRBJ2-2; D unclear. The origin of this receptor is a man younger than 35 who received the YFV17D yellow fever vaccine. CDR3: CASSQGSLGPGELFF. The CDR3 DNA follows: TGCGCCAGCAGCCAAGGCTCCTTAGGTCCCGGGGAGCTGTTTTTT.